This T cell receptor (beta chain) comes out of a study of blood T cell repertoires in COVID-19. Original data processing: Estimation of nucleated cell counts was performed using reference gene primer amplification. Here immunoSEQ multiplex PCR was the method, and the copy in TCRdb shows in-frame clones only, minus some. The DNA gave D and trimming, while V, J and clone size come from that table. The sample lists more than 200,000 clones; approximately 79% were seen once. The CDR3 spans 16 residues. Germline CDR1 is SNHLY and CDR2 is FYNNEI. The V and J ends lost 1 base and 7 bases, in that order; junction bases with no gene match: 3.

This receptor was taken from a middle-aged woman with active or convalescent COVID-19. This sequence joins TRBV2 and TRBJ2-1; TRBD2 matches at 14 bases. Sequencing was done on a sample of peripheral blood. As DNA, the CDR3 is TGTGCCAGCAGTGAAGTCGGGACTAGCGGGGGAAATGAGCAGTTCTTC. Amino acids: CASSEVGTSGGNEQFF.